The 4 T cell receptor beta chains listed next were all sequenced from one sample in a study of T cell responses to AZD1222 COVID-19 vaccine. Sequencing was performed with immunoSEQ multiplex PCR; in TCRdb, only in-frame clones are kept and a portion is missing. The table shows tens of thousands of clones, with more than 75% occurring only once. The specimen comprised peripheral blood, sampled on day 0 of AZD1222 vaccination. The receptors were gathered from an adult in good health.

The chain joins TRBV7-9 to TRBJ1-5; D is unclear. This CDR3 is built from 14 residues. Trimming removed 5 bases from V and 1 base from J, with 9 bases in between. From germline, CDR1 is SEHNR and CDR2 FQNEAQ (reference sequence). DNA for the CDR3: TGTGCCAGCAGCCGCACGGGGAGCAATCAGCCCCAGCATTTT. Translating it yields CASSRTGSNQPQHF.

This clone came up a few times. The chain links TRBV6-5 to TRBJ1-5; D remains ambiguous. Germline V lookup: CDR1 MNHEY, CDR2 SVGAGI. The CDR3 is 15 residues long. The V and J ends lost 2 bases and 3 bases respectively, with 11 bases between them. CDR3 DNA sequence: TGTGCCAGCAGTTACAGCTCGGGCTCCAATCAGCCCCAGCATTTT. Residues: CASSYSSGSNQPQHF.

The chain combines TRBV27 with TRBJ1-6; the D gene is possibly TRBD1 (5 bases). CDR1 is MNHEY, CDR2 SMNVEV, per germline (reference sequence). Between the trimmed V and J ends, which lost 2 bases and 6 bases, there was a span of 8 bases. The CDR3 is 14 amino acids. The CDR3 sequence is CASSLTGRNSPLHF. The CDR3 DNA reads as TGTGCCAGCAGTTTAACAGGCCGTAATTCACCCCTCCACTTT.

CDR3 nucleotides: TGTGCCTGGGGGACTTCTTCCTACGAGCAGTACTTC. This codes for CAWGTSSYEQYF. This chain uses TRBV30 with TRBJ2-7, with D maybe TRBD2 (6 bases). Germline V gene data show CDR1 as GTSNPN and CDR2 as SVGIG (reference sequence). Trimming took off 5 bases at V and 1 base at J, with 9 bases between the two ends. CDR3 size: 12 residues. Complete variable domain (other parts from reference TRBV30 and TRBJ2-7): SQTIHQWPATLVQPVGSPLSLECTVEGTSNPNLYWYRQAAGRGLQLLFYSVGIGQISSEVPQNLSASRPQDRQFILSSKKLLLSDSGFYLCAWGTSSYEQYFGPGTRLTVT.